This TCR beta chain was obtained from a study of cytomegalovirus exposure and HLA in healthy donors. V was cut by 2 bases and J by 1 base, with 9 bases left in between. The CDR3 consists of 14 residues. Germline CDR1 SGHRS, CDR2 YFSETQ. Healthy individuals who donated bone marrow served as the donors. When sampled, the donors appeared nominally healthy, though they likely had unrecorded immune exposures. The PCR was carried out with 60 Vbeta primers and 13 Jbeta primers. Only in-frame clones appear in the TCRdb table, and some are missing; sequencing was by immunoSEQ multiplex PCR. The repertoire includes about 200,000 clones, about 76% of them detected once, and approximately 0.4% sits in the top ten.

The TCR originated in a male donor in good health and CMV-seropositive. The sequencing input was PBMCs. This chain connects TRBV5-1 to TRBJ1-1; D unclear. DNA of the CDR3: TGCGCCAGCAGCTTAAGAACAGCGAACACTGAAGCTTTCTTT. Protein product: CASSLRTANTEAFF.